What follows is one T cell receptor (beta chain) and its context. Its antigen is currently unknown. This CDR3 is 17 amino acids long. Per germline, CDR1 LGHDT and CDR2 YNNKEL (reference sequence). Trimming shortened V by 0 bases and J by 0 bases, and 12 bases separated the two germline ends. The authors incorporated unique molecular identifiers into the TCR beta cDNA libraries. T cells numbering about 1 to 10 million gave rise to a few hundred thousand cDNA molecules. From the PCR reads, TCRdb called clonotypes with MiXCR, one entry per CDR3 protein. The sample yields around 770,000 distinct CDR3 sequences, roughly 46% seen once. The source of the sample is a study of post-analysis software for immune sequencing data. Overall study context: The study covered relapsing-remitting, secondary progressive and progressive-relapsing courses of multiple sclerosis. Regarding the study as a whole: Co-batched samples clustered tightly together by F measure. Included in a set of about 5 TRBV segments more frequent in patients than controls were TRBV5-6, TRBV5-1 and TRBV20-1. Normalized Chao1 diversity was significantly lower in multiple sclerosis patients than in controls.

The specimen sequenced was blood. The rearrangement uses TRBV3-1 and TRBJ2-1, with D possibly being TRBD1 (6 bases). This receptor was identified in a girl aged 5 to 17 with multiple sclerosis. In DNA, the CDR3 is TGTGCCAGCAGCCAAGACCTGGTAGGGGGCTCCTACAATGAGCAGTTCTTC. It yields the protein CASSQDLVGGSYNEQFF.